The 27 T cell receptor beta chains presented below share a single source sample, sequenced in a study of a mutant IDH1 vaccine in newly diagnosed glioma. Sequencing was performed with immunoSEQ multiplex PCR; in TCRdb, only in-frame clones are kept and a portion is missing. The sample records about 92,000 clones, 80% to 90% being singletons. This sample's time point: baseline, week 1 (first vaccination visit). Treatment denoted: pre-vaccination baseline after standard-of-care therapy. The source was PBMCs, collected from a glioma patient treated with radiotherapy, temozolomide or both. These TCRs come from a woman between 45 and 65 years old with glioma.

V and J are TRBV6-5 and TRBJ2-6, with D perhaps TRBD1 or TRBD2 (5 bases each). Germline CDR1 is MNHEY and CDR2 is SVGAGI. Deletions cut 0 bases from V and 7 bases from J, with 7 bases between. The CDR3 contains 14 residues. DNA for the CDR3: TGTGCCAGCAGTTACTCTGGGGGAGCCAACGTCCTGACTTTC. It yields the protein CASSYSGGANVLTF.

As for this clone: The sample holds other DNA sequences that translate to the same CDR3. V and J are TRBV5-1 and TRBJ2-7; a possible D gene is TRBD1 (5 bases). Trimming took 2 bases from V and 1 from J, leaving 10 bases between them. The CDR3 runs 14 residues. CDR1 and CDR2 from the germline V gene are SGHRS and YFSETQ. This CDR3 reads CASSLGQGSYEQYF. The CDR3 DNA reads as TGCGCCAGCAGCTTAGGGCAGGGTTCCTACGAGCAGTACTTC.

This clone showed up just once. This chain joins TRBV6-1 and TRBJ1-6; D uncertain. The CDR3 is 15 residues long. Germline V lookup: CDR1 MNHNS, CDR2 SASEGT. The germline V and J ends were trimmed by 4 bases and 1 base, with 8 bases remaining between them. For the CDR3, the DNA is TGTGCCAGCAGTGTGGATAGATCCTATAATTCACCCCTCCACTTT. This encodes CASSVDRSYNSPLHF.

The rearrangement joins TRBV4-2 to TRBJ2-1; 8 nucleotides agree with TRBD2. Per the germline V gene, CDR1 is LGHNA and CDR2 is YNFKEQ. V trimming: 1 base; J trimming: 6 bases; junction bases outside the gene matches: 8. This CDR3 has 16 residues. Written as DNA, the CDR3 is TGTGCCAGCAGCCAAGTGGAGGTACGGGGGGGCAATGAGCAGTTCTTC. It is translated as CASSQVEVRGGNEQFF.

The genes are TRBV5-6 and TRBJ1-1; tentative D call: TRBD1 (5 bases). CDR1 is SGHDT, CDR2 YYEEEE, per germline. The CDR3 is 15 amino acids. V was trimmed by 3 bases and J by 7 bases, leaving 19 bases between them. CDR3 nucleotide sequence: TGTGCCAGCAGCTCGCGACAGATCCTGTATGGTGAAGCTTTCTTT. This encodes CASSSRQILYGEAFF. Based on the CDR3 plus reference TRBV5-6 and TRBJ1-1, the full variable domain is DAGVTQSPTHLIKTRGQQVTLRCSPKSGHDTVSWYQQALGQGPQFIFQYYEEEERQRGNFPDRFSGHQFPNYSSELNVNALLLGDSALYLCASSSRQILYGEAFFGQGTRLTVV.

The chain joins TRBV11-3 to TRBJ2-2; unclear D gene. V was cut by 1 base and J by 5 bases, with 5 bases left in between. This CDR3 is 13 amino acids long. CDR1 and CDR2 (germline): SGHNT, YENEEA. CDR3 protein: CASSLVRTGELFF. DNA for the CDR3: TGTGCCAGCAGCTTAGTACGAACCGGGGAGCTGTTTTTT.

The V call is TRBV6-1, the J call TRBJ2-7; 9 nucleotides align to TRBD2. This CDR3 contains 15 residues. From germline, CDR1 is MNHNS and CDR2 SASEGT. The trim removed 6 bases at V and 3 bases at J, leaving 9 bases unmatched. CDR3 sequence reads: CASSVSGTSSYEQYF. CDR3 DNA: TGTGCCAGCAGCGTATCCGGGACTAGCAGCTACGAGCAGTACTTC.

The V and J genes are TRBV7-9 and TRBJ1-2; D is unresolved. The germline V gene encodes CDR1 SEHNR and CDR2 FQNEAQ (reference sequence). This CDR3 spans 12 amino acids. The V end was cut by 1 base, the J end by 10 bases, with 10 bases between. The CDR3 nucleotides read TGTGCCAGCAGCTTAGGGCAGGATTACTACACCTTC. Its protein product is CASSLGQDYYTF.

The rearrangement joins TRBV5-6 to TRBJ1-2; D not certain. CDR3 length: 14 amino acids. CDR1 is SGHDT, CDR2 YYEEEE, per germline. Deletions cut 5 bases from V and 3 bases from J, with 14 bases between. CDR3 coding DNA: TGTGCCAGCAGTTATCGGGGTTTGGACTATGGCTACACCTTC. Its translation is CASSYRGLDYGYTF. Supplemented by reference TRBV5-6 and TRBJ1-2, the full variable domain reads DAGVTQSPTHLIKTRGQQVTLRCSPKSGHDTVSWYQQALGQGPQFIFQYYEEEERQRGNFPDRFSGHQFPNYSSELNVNALLLGDSALYLCASSYRGLDYGYTFGSGTRLTVV.

V is TRBV6-1 and J is TRBJ1-2; no firm D call. The CDR3 sequence is 12 residues long. Trimming pared 1 base from V and 7 bases from J, leaving 7 bases between. CDR1 and CDR2 (germline): MNHNS, SASEGT. CDR3 protein: CASSEGGIGYTF. The CDR3 coding sequence is TGTGCCAGCAGTGAAGGGGGTATTGGCTACACCTTC.

The chain employs TRBV29-1 and TRBJ1-1; 7 nucleotides agree with TRBD1. V lost 2 bases to trimming and J lost 4 bases; unmatched junction nucleotides: 4. Germline V CDR1 and CDR2: SQVTM, ANQGSEA. This CDR3 comprises 13 residues. The CDR3 sequence: CSVETGAGTEAFF. CDR3 nucleotides: TGCAGCGTTGAAACAGGGGCAGGCACTGAAGCTTTCTTT.

The CDR3: CASSRDRVKAGANVLTF. The CDR3 region has the DNA TGTGCCAGCAGCCGGGACAGGGTTAAAGCTGGGGCCAACGTCCTGACTTTC. V and J are TRBV7-9 and TRBJ2-6; TRBD1 matches at 9 bases. This CDR3 is built from 17 residues. In germline, CDR1 is SEHNR, CDR2 FQNEAQ (reference sequence). Trimming at V came to 5 bases and at J to 2 bases, leaving 7 bases not matched to a gene. Using reference TRBV7-9 and TRBJ2-6 for the parts outside the CDR3, the full variable domain is DTGVSQNPRHKITKRGQNVTFRCDPISEHNRLYWYRQTLGQGPEFLTYFQNEAQLEKSRLLSDRFSAERPKGSFSTLEIQRTEQGDSAMYLCASSRDRVKAGANVLTFGAGSRLTVL.

This chain links TRBV9 with TRBJ2-3; 9 positions agree with TRBD1. The trim removed 4 bases at V and 0 bases at J, leaving 3 bases unmatched. The germline V gene has CDR1 SGDLS and CDR2 YYNGEE. The length of the CDR3 is 15 residues. The CDR3 nucleotides are TGTGCCAGCAGCTCACAGGGGGCTAGCACAGATACGCAGTATTTT. This encodes CASSSQGASTDTQYF. Combining the CDR3 with reference TRBV9 and TRBJ2-3 gives the whole variable domain DSGVTQTPKHLITATGQRVTLRCSPRSGDLSVYWYQQSLDQGLQFLIQYYNGEERAKGNILERFSAQQFPDLHSELNLSSLELGDSALYFCASSSQGASTDTQYFGPGTRLTVL.

V is TRBV9 and J is TRBJ2-7; no definite D call. CDR3 length equals 14 residues. CDR1 and CDR2 (germline): SGDLS, YYNGEE. Trimming cost V 4 bases and J 1 base, with 12 bases left between them. The CDR3 nucleotides are TGTGCCAGCAGCCGCTTGGAAAGATCCTACGAGCAGTACTTC. It codes for CASSRLERSYEQYF. The full variable domain, with the rest looked up from reference TRBV9 and TRBJ2-7, is DSGVTQTPKHLITATGQRVTLRCSPRSGDLSVYWYQQSLDQGLQFLIQYYNGEERAKGNILERFSAQQFPDLHSELNLSSLELGDSALYFCASSRLERSYEQYFGPGTRLTVT.

The chain uses TRBV7-9 and TRBJ1-2, with 7 positions matching TRBD1. CDR1 and CDR2 from the germline V gene are SEHNR and FQNEAQ (reference sequence). The trim removed 0 bases at V and 3 bases at J, leaving 10 bases unmatched. The CDR3 has 17 amino acids. The CDR3: CASSLALVEGADYGYTF. Written as DNA, the CDR3 is TGTGCCAGCAGCTTAGCGTTAGTTGAGGGGGCGGACTATGGCTACACCTTC.

The chain couples TRBV30 to TRBJ1-1, with D possibly being TRBD1 (5 bases). The V gene lost 3 bases and the J gene lost 8 bases, with 16 bases spanning the gap. This CDR3 spans 13 amino acids. Germline values: CDR1 GTSNPN, CDR2 SVGIG (reference sequence). DNA of the CDR3: TGTGCCTGGAGCGCCCTGACAGAAACCGAAGCTTTCTTT. It yields the protein CAWSALTETEAFF.

In its sample, this clone was seen a few times. This chain connects TRBV5-1 to TRBJ2-7; 7 bases are shared with TRBD1. V dropped 4 bases and J dropped 2; count of bases not matched to a gene: 6. CDR1 SGHRS and CDR2 YFSETQ come from the germline V gene. The CDR3 covers 14 residues. CDR3 bases: TGCGCCAGCAGCCAACAGGGGCCCGCCTACGAGCAGTACTTC. Translation gives CASSQQGPAYEQYF.

In this sample, this clone turned up once. This chain links TRBV28 with TRBJ1-2; TRBD1 aligns across 7 bases. Unmatched junction bases numbered 25, after V lost 8 bases and J lost 4 bases. The CDR3 contains 19 residues. Germline V gene data show CDR1 as MDHEN and CDR2 as SYDVKM. In DNA form, the CDR3 reads TGTGCCAGCTCTGGTCGGACAGGTGTGACTAGGGTAGGCGGCTATGGCTACACCTTC. Translated: CASSGRTGVTRVGGYGYTF.

Written as DNA, the CDR3 is TGTGCCAGCAGCCAAATGGATTCTGGAAACACCATATATTTT. It codes for CASSQMDSGNTIYF. This sequence joins TRBV14 and TRBJ1-3; D is unclear. The CDR3 is 14 residues long. V dropped 2 bases and J dropped 1 base, with 6 bases sitting between them. Per germline, CDR1 SGHDN and CDR2 FVKESK. The full variable domain, completed using reference TRBV14 and TRBJ1-3, is EAGVTQFPSHSVIEKGQTVTLRCDPISGHDNLYWYRRVMGKEIKFLLHFVKESKQDESGMPNNRFLAERTGGTYSTLKVQPAELEDSGVYFCASSQMDSGNTIYFGEGSWLTVV.

This CDR3 reads CASSMGQSSYEQYF. The CDR3 DNA is TGCGCCAGCAGCATGGGACAAAGCTCCTACGAGCAGTACTTC. V gene TRBV5-1 combines with J gene TRBJ2-7; D is possibly TRBD1 (6 bases). Germline lookup yields CDR1 SGHRS and CDR2 YFSETQ. Trimming took 4 bases from V and 0 from J, leaving 11 bases between them. CDR3 length: 14 amino acids.

This clone was recorded once. The chain recombines TRBV30 with TRBJ1-3; no firm D call. This CDR3 has 14 residues. Trimming shortened V by 3 bases and J by 3 bases, and 12 bases separated the two germline ends. Germline V gene lookup returns CDR1 GTSNPN and CDR2 SVGIG (reference sequence). DNA for the CDR3: TGTGCCTGGAGGGCCGGGCCAAGTGGAAACACCATATATTTT. The encoded protein is CAWRAGPSGNTIYF.

This sequence joins TRBV10-3 and TRBJ1-4; a possible D gene is TRBD1 (6 bases). Per germline, CDR1 ENHRY and CDR2 SYGVKD. The length of the CDR3 is 12 residues. The V and J ends lost 11 bases and 7 bases respectively, with 14 bases between them. CDR3 residues: CASRDTREKLFF. Here the CDR3 DNA reads TGTGCCTCCCGGGACACTCGTGAAAAACTGTTTTTT.

This chain connects TRBV5-1 to TRBJ2-6, with 7 nucleotides matching TRBD1. Germline V gene data show CDR1 as SGHRS and CDR2 as YFSETQ. The V and J ends lost 0 bases and 0 bases, in that order; junction bases with no gene match: 6. The CDR3 consists of 18 residues. The DNA of the CDR3 is TGCGCCAGCAGCTTGGCCGGGACAGCCTCCTCTGGGGCCAACGTCCTGACTTTC. The encoded protein is CASSLAGTASSGANVLTF.

There are a few counts of this clone. The chain has TRBV4-2 and TRBJ1-4; 10 nucleotides align to TRBD1. The CDR3 totals 15 residues. From germline, CDR1 is LGHNA and CDR2 YNFKEQ. The V and J ends lost 4 bases and 5 bases, in that order; junction bases with no gene match: 4. The CDR3 loop is CASSPPGQGNEKLFF. For the CDR3, the DNA is TGTGCCAGCAGCCCTCCGGGACAGGGGAATGAAAAACTGTTTTTT.

The chain carries TRBV15 and TRBJ2-3; D not certain. Germline CDR1 reads LNHNV; CDR2 reads YYDKDF (reference sequence). CDR3 length: 15 amino acids. V lost 0 bases, J lost 0 bases, and 7 bases lay in between. CDR3 loop: CATSRDGASTDTQYF. The CDR3, as DNA: TGTGCCACCAGCAGAGATGGCGCTAGCACAGATACGCAGTATTTT.

The genes are TRBV6-1 and TRBJ1-3; 7 bases align to TRBD1. Losses at the gene ends were 3 bases for V and 3 bases for J; bases not matched to a gene: 2. The CDR3 is 14 amino acids. Looked up from germline, CDR1 is MNHNS and CDR2 is SASEGT. The CDR3 spells CASSDGTDGNTIYF. For the CDR3, the DNA is TGTGCCAGCAGTGATGGGACAGATGGAAACACCATATATTTT.

This clone occurred a few times. The rearrangement links TRBV30 to TRBJ2-1, with a weak D call TRBD2 (6 bases). The CDR3 is 12 residues long. Trimming took 0 bases from V and 12 from J, leaving 12 bases between them. The germline V gene encodes CDR1 GTSNPN and CDR2 SVGIG (reference sequence). The CDR3 sequence is CAWSVGGTPQFF. CDR3 nucleotides: TGTGCCTGGAGTGTGGGCGGGACCCCGCAGTTCTTC.